The 18 T cell receptor beta chains listed next were all sequenced from one sample in a study of Ad26.COV2.S vaccination and SARS-CoV-2 variants. Libraries were prepared by immunoSEQ multiplex PCR; TCRdb keeps only in-frame clonotypes and omits some of them. The sample holds around 340,000 clones, about 89% seen once. Treatment defined: over 15 received Ad26.COV2.S at low or high dose, single or two shots; 5 received placebo; per-sample allocation not given. Specimen acquisition occurred on day 63 following the initial vaccine or placebo injection. Here the sequenced sample was peripheral blood, taken in a trial of Ad26.COV2.S vaccine versus placebo. The receptors originated from a person aged 18-65 years who received the Ad26.COV2.S COVID-19 vaccine or a placebo.

The CDR3 region has the DNA TGTGCCAGCACCGACGGGACTAGCTGGGAGACCCAGTACTTC. Protein: CASTDGTSWETQYF. V and J are TRBV6-4 and TRBJ2-5; TRBD2 matches at 9 bases. The length of the CDR3 is 14 residues. Trimming took 7 bases from V and 5 from J; bases not matched to a gene: 8. The germline gives CDR1 MRHNA, CDR2 SNTAGT.

DNA for the CDR3: TGTGCCAGCAGTCCGCGGGACCGTTACAATGAGCAGTTCTTC. Residues: CASSPRDRYNEQFF. The J gene is TRBJ2-1, the V gene TRBV27; D perhaps matches TRBD2 (6 bases). V shed 5 bases and J shed 4 bases, with 12 bases lying between them. The CDR3 spans 14 residues. In germline, CDR1 is MNHEY, CDR2 SMNVEV (reference sequence).

This chain links TRBV5-1 with TRBJ2-1; no clear D gene. Trimming left V 6 bases short and J 8 bases short, with 9 bases between. This CDR3 has 11 amino acids. Looked up from germline, CDR1 is SGHRS and CDR2 is YFSETQ. CDR3: CASTLQYEQFF. CDR3 nucleotide sequence: TGCGCCAGCACCCTACAGTATGAGCAGTTCTTC. Full variable domain (outside the CDR3, taken from reference TRBV5-1 and TRBJ2-1): KAGVTQTPRYLIKTRGQQVTLSCSPISGHRSVSWYQQTPGQGLQFLFEYFSETQRNKGNFPGRFSGRQFSNSRSEMNVSTLELGDSALYLCASTLQYEQFFGPGTRLTVL.

This clone has a single count. This chain joins TRBV5-1 and TRBJ2-7, with TRBD1 as a possible D gene (6 bases). CDR3 length equals 14 residues. V shed 2 bases and J shed 1 base, with 10 bases lying between them. Germline CDR1 is SGHRS and CDR2 is YFSETQ. In DNA, the CDR3 is TGCGCCAGCAGCTTACAGGGACCATCCTACGAGCAGTACTTC. Translating gives CASSLQGPSYEQYF.

The genes are TRBV5-1 and TRBJ1-2; TRBD1 matches 8 bases. V lost 2 bases, J lost 5 bases, and 5 bases stayed unmatched. Germline V gene sequence: CDR1 SGHRS, CDR2 YFSETQ. This CDR3 comprises 14 residues. The CDR3 nucleotides are TGCGCCAGCAGCTTTTCAGGGGGCACGTATGGCTACACCTTC. The encoded protein is CASSFSGGTYGYTF.

The chain recombines TRBV5-1 with TRBJ2-3, with no clear D. This CDR3 region has 14 residues. Germline V CDR1 and CDR2: SGHRS, YFSETQ. The V gene lost 2 bases and the J gene lost 5 bases, with 12 bases spanning the gap. The CDR3 sequence: CASSFGNRGDTQYF. In nucleotides, the CDR3 is TGCGCCAGCAGCTTCGGTAACCGAGGAGATACGCAGTATTTT.

The V call is TRBV27, the J call TRBJ1-6; D not certain. V gave up 6 bases and J gave up 5 bases, with 11 bases separating them. The germline CDR1 and CDR2 sequences are MNHEY and SMNVEV (reference sequence). This CDR3 is built from 14 residues. This CDR3 is CASRALRNNSPLHF. The CDR3 bases are TGTGCCAGCAGGGCACTACGAAATAATTCACCCCTCCACTTT.

The table lists this clone with a count of one. The CDR3 sequence is CASSLEQGSYEQYF. The CDR3 DNA follows: TGCGCCAGCAGCTTGGAACAGGGCTCCTACGAGCAGTACTTC. This chain connects TRBV5-1 to TRBJ2-7; D is perhaps TRBD1 (6 bases). The CDR3 sequence is 14 residues long. CDR1 is SGHRS and CDR2 is YFSETQ in the germline V gene. The ends were cut back, 0 bases at V and 0 bases at J, with 7 bases in the middle.

The V gene is TRBV4-3, the J gene TRBJ2-1; 7 bases align to TRBD1. CDR3 length: 17 residues. The trim removed 0 bases at V and 0 bases at J, leaving 5 bases unmatched. CDR1 and CDR2 from the germline V gene are LGHNA and YSLEER. The CDR3 region is CASSQDRGTDSYNEQFF. Here the CDR3 DNA reads TGCGCCAGCAGCCAAGATAGGGGGACAGACTCCTACAATGAGCAGTTCTTC.

The rearrangement links TRBV5-1 to TRBJ2-4; 8 bases are shared with TRBD1. With 3 bases clipped from V and 5 bases from J, the junction kept 4 bases outside the gene matches. The V gene's germline CDR1 is SGHRS and CDR2 YFSETQ. The CDR3 has 14 amino acids. The CDR3 DNA sequence: TGCGCCAGCAGCTGGGGACAGGCCGAAAACATTCAGTACTTC. It codes for CASSWGQAENIQYF.

J is TRBJ2-5 and V is TRBV5-1; 10 bases line up with TRBD2. J gave up 5 bases and V 4 bases, and 11 bases lay outside the gene matches. The length of the CDR3 is 16 residues. Germline loops: CDR1 SGHRS, CDR2 YFSETQ. The CDR3: CASSPLASGSFETQYF. Here the CDR3 DNA reads TGCGCCAGCAGCCCCCTGGCTAGCGGGAGTTTTGAGACCCAGTACTTC.

The rearrangement uses TRBV27 and TRBJ1-5, with D perhaps matching TRBD1 (6 bases). CDR3 length equals 12 residues. Between the trimmed V and J ends, which lost 5 bases and 7 bases, there was a span of 9 bases. CDR1 is MNHEY, CDR2 SMNVEV, per germline (reference sequence). The CDR3 DNA reads as TGTGCCAGCAGTGCCCAGGGGCAGCCCCAGCATTTT. Translated: CASSAQGQPQHF.

The chain joins TRBV15 to TRBJ2-1; D is perhaps TRBD2 (6 bases). V was trimmed by 3 bases and J by 1 base, leaving 19 bases between them. The CDR3 spans 18 residues. Germline-derived CDR1 and CDR2 are LNHNV and YYDKDF (reference sequence). The CDR3 sequence: CATSRAGWIRGSYNEQFF. DNA for the CDR3: TGTGCCACCAGCAGGGCCGGTTGGATACGGGGGTCCTACAATGAGCAGTTCTTC.

The chain has TRBV18 and TRBJ2-7, with a tentative D call TRBD1 (6 bases). Germline CDR1 reads KGHSH; CDR2 reads LQKENI. V lost 5 bases and J lost 2, with 13 bases in between. The CDR3 runs 14 residues. The CDR3 bases are TGTGCCAGCTCAACAGGGTCGGGGACCTACGAGCAGTACTTC. It yields the protein CASSTGSGTYEQYF.

The chain is built from TRBV28 and TRBJ2-2; 8 bases line up with TRBD1. Germline V gene data show CDR1 as MDHEN and CDR2 as SYDVKM. V lost 6 bases, J lost 2 bases, and 8 bases stayed unmatched. The CDR3 sequence is 16 residues long. CDR3 sequence (DNA): TGTGCCAGCAGATCGCAGGGGGCGTCTAACACCGGGGAGCTGTTTTTT. This sequence encodes CASRSQGASNTGELFF. The full variable domain, completed using reference TRBV28 and TRBJ2-2, is DVKVTQSSRYLVKRTGEKVFLECVQDMDHENMFWYRQDPGLGLRLIYFSYDVKMKEKGDIPEGYSVSREKKERFSLILESASTNQTSMYLCASRSQGASNTGELFFGEGSRLTVL.

The chain links TRBV27 to TRBJ1-1, with D uncertain. V shed 5 bases and J shed 1 base, with 8 bases lying between them. The CDR3 is 13 residues long. The germline V gene encodes CDR1 MNHEY and CDR2 SMNVEV (reference sequence). In DNA form, the CDR3 reads TGTGCCAGCAGTGTCACAGAGAACACTGAAGCTTTCTTT. It yields the protein CASSVTENTEAFF.

The table lists this clone with a count of one. V is TRBV6-6 and J is TRBJ1-2, with TRBD1 matching over 7 bases. Germline trimming cut 5 bases from V and 8 bases from J; bases unmatched to any gene: 11. The CDR3 runs to 14 residues. CDR1 is MNHNY and CDR2 is SVGAGI in the germline V gene (reference sequence). This CDR3 is CASSMGQSGGGYTF. The CDR3 DNA reads TGTGCCAGCAGTATGGGACAGTCGGGTGGAGGCTACACCTTC.

The rearrangement joins TRBV10-2 to TRBJ2-2, with 8 bases aligning to TRBD1. V was clipped by 8 bases and J by 6 bases; unmatched bases: 11. Per germline, CDR1 WSHSY and CDR2 SAAADI. The CDR3 covers 15 residues. In DNA form, the CDR3 reads TGCGCCAGCCGCGGCCAGGGGGCGTGGGCCGGGGAGCTGTTTTTT. Translated: CASRGQGAWAGELFF.